Listed here are 26 T cell receptor beta chains from one sample, sequenced in a study of shared clonotypes between healthy human individuals. Profiling relied on immunoSEQ multiplex PCR, and the TCRdb table lists in-frame clones only, not all of them. The sample holds 2 million to 2.5 million clones, about 92% seen once. Positively selected for CCR7, the CD45RO-negative cells used as naive CD8 cells excluded terminally differentiated effector memory CD45RA+ cells. Source material: naive CD8+ T cells from PBMCs. The receptors stem from a man younger than 30 in good health. Some clones in this sample may be carry-over from other donors' samples.

J is TRBJ2-3 and V is TRBV7-9; unclear D gene. V gave up 0 bases and J gave up 0 bases, with 7 bases separating them. The germline gives CDR1 SEHNR, CDR2 FQNEAQ (reference sequence). This CDR3 comprises 15 residues. CDR3: CASSLASFSTDTQYF. The CDR3 region has the DNA TGTGCCAGCAGCTTAGCGAGTTTCAGCACAGATACGCAGTATTTT.

Note on this clone: At the DNA level, this CDR3 is encoded by other sequences in the same sample as well. The V gene is TRBV27, the J gene TRBJ2-3; D call uncertain. V was trimmed by 2 bases and J by 6 bases, leaving 9 bases between them. The CDR3 is made up of 13 amino acids. The germline gives CDR1 MNHEY, CDR2 SMNVEV (reference sequence). CDR3 region: CASSLSFADTQYF. CDR3 DNA: TGTGCCAGCAGTTTAAGTTTTGCGGATACGCAGTATTTT.

The chain recombines TRBV11-2 with TRBJ2-1; 11 bases line up with TRBD2. This CDR3 comprises 16 residues. CDR1 and CDR2 (germline): SGHAT, FQNNGV. The junction had 6 bases not matched to a gene; V was cut back by 2 bases and J by 6 bases. The chain's CDR3 is CASSLYSGRGGNEQFF. The CDR3 coding sequence is TGTGCCAGCAGCTTATATAGCGGGAGGGGGGGCAATGAGCAGTTCTTC.

The table lists this clone with a count of one. The chain combines TRBV27 with TRBJ2-1; D not certain. V shed 2 bases and J shed 6 bases, with 14 bases lying between them. Germline V gene lookup returns CDR1 MNHEY and CDR2 SMNVEV (reference sequence). CDR3 length equals 15 residues. CDR3 in amino acids: CASSLRLVEFNEQFF. The CDR3 nucleotides are TGTGCCAGCAGTTTACGGCTAGTAGAATTCAATGAGCAGTTCTTC.

The V gene is TRBV7-6, the J gene TRBJ2-4, with D perhaps matching TRBD1 (5 bases). V lost 0 bases, J lost 2 bases, and 17 bases lay in between. Germline V gene data show CDR1 as SGHVS and CDR2 as FNYEAQ. CDR3 length equals 18 residues. The CDR3 is CASSLAAGRFWSKNIQYF. The CDR3 DNA sequence: TGTGCCAGCAGCTTAGCGGCAGGGCGGTTTTGGTCCAAAAACATTCAGTACTTC.

V is TRBV2 and J is TRBJ2-1; perhaps TRBD2 as D (5 bases). V dropped 8 bases and J dropped 8 bases, with 13 bases sitting between them. CDR3 length: 12 amino acids. Germline V gene data show CDR1 as SNHLY and CDR2 as FYNNEI. This CDR3 is CASYPGGHEQFF. The CDR3 bases are TGTGCCAGCTACCCCGGAGGTCATGAGCAGTTCTTC.

Turning to this clone: The same CDR3 arises from other DNA sequences in this sample as well. The chain couples TRBV14 to TRBJ2-2; D uncertain. The CDR3 spans 13 residues. Trimming left V 1 base short and J 2 bases short, with 2 bases between. Germline-derived CDR1 and CDR2 are SGHDN and FVKESK. DNA for the CDR3: TGTGCCAGCAGCCAAGTTAACACCGGGGAGCTGTTTTTT. Protein product: CASSQVNTGELFF.

CDR3 sequence: CASTTTGELFF. CDR3 bases: TGTGCCAGCACCACCACCGGGGAGCTGTTTTTT. This chain links TRBV7-9 with TRBJ2-2; D is ambiguous. Trimming left V 7 bases short and J 4 bases short, with 4 bases between. The germline V gene has CDR1 SEHNR and CDR2 FQNEAQ (reference sequence). The CDR3 loop spans 11 amino acids.

In this sample, this clone turned up once. This sequence joins TRBV9 and TRBJ2-4, with D unclear. CDR3 length: 15 residues. Germline lookup yields CDR1 SGDLS and CDR2 YYNGEE. The V end was cut by 4 bases, the J end by 3 bases, with 14 bases between. The CDR3 bases are TGTGCCAGCAGCCCTCACCCGAACCACAAAAACATTCAGTACTTC. Protein product: CASSPHPNHKNIQYF.

This chain joins TRBV15 and TRBJ2-7, with 8 bases aligning to TRBD2. The CDR3 consists of 14 residues. After removal of 6 bases from V and 4 bases from J, the junction contained 8 bases not matched to a gene. The germline V gene encodes CDR1 LNHNV and CDR2 YYDKDF (reference sequence). The CDR3, as DNA: TGTGCCACCAGTAATCGGACTAGCATATACGAGCAGTACTTC. Translated, it gives CATSNRTSIYEQYF.

The genes are TRBV27 and TRBJ2-7; 7 bases line up with TRBD1. CDR3 length: 14 residues. The J segment lost 4 bases and the V segment lost 6 bases, leaving 9 bases of the junction unmatched. CDR1 is MNHEY and CDR2 is SMNVEV in the germline V gene (reference sequence). For the CDR3, the DNA is TGTGCCAGCAGCCTGACAGGGTATTGGTACGAGCAGTACTTC. This codes for CASSLTGYWYEQYF.

The CDR3 DNA sequence: TGTGCCAGCAGTCCCCTTGGACAGGTTGGGTTGAGCCCCTACGAGCAGTACTTC. This codes for CASSPLGQVGLSPYEQYF. This chain joins TRBV27 and TRBJ2-7; 7 bases agree with TRBD1. The CDR3 covers 18 residues. Per the germline V gene, CDR1 is MNHEY and CDR2 is SMNVEV (reference sequence). Trimming cost V 5 bases and J 2 bases; bases outside gene matches: 18.

V is TRBV6-5 and J is TRBJ2-7; tentative D call: TRBD1 (5 bases). The V and J ends lost 4 bases and 2 bases respectively, with 12 bases between them. The CDR3 contains 14 residues. The germline gives CDR1 MNHEY, CDR2 SVGAGI. For the CDR3, the DNA is TGTGCCAGCAGTTCACCCAGGGATCCCTACGAGCAGTACTTC. Translating gives CASSSPRDPYEQYF.

The chain joins TRBV19 to TRBJ2-3, with D possibly matching TRBD2 (6 bases). CDR1 LNHDA and CDR2 SQIVND come from the germline V gene (reference sequence). CDR3 length: 15 amino acids. Trimming took 5 bases from V and 5 from J, leaving 17 bases between them. The CDR3, as DNA: TGTGCCAGTAGTCACCGGGACGGGGGAATAGATACGCAGTATTTT. Its protein product is CASSHRDGGIDTQYF.

The chain joins TRBV9 to TRBJ2-1, with D perhaps TRBD1 (5 bases). The CDR3 totals 16 residues. Trimming took 0 bases from V and 8 from J, leaving 18 bases between them. Germline V lookup: CDR1 SGDLS, CDR2 YYNGEE. The CDR3 is CASSVAGIGTRDEQFF. The CDR3 DNA reads TGTGCCAGCAGCGTAGCAGGGATCGGCACGCGCGATGAGCAGTTCTTC.

Here the CDR3 DNA reads TGTGCCAGCAGTTACTCAGCGGGAGGGGGGTACAATGAGCAGTTCTTC. Translation: CASSYSAGGGYNEQFF. The chain joins TRBV6-5 to TRBJ2-1; 10 positions agree with TRBD2. Looked up from germline, CDR1 is MNHEY and CDR2 is SVGAGI. The CDR3 is 16 amino acids. V dropped 0 bases and J dropped 4; count of bases not matched to a gene: 3.

The chain uses TRBV11-2 and TRBJ2-1; D not certain. CDR3 length equals 14 residues. V lost 5 bases and J lost 5, with 13 bases in between. Germline V lookup: CDR1 SGHAT, CDR2 FQNNGV. CDR3 sequence reads: CASSLSAPNNEQFF. CDR3 DNA sequence: TGTGCCAGCAGCCTATCGGCTCCGAACAATGAGCAGTTCTTC. Based on the CDR3 plus reference TRBV11-2 and TRBJ2-1, the full variable domain is EAGVAQSPRYKIIEKRQSVAFWCNPISGHATLYWYQQILGQGPKLLIQFQNNGVVDDSQLPKDRFSAERLKGVDSTLKIQPAKLEDSAVYLCASSLSAPNNEQFFGPGTRLTVL.

The rearrangement links TRBV28 to TRBJ1-1; TRBD1 matches at 8 bases. Per germline, CDR1 MDHEN and CDR2 SYDVKM. V dropped 0 bases and J dropped 0; count of bases not matched to a gene: 0. The CDR3 covers 15 residues. CDR3 sequence reads: CASSLWDRVNTEAFF. The CDR3 DNA follows: TGTGCCAGCAGTTTATGGGACAGGGTGAACACTGAAGCTTTCTTT.

In regard to this clone: The same CDR3 arises from other DNA sequences in this sample as well. This chain joins TRBV9 and TRBJ1-2; a weak D match, TRBD1 (5 bases). V lost 2 bases and J lost 2, with 10 bases in between. Germline CDR1 reads SGDLS; CDR2 reads YYNGEE. This CDR3 has 14 residues. CDR3 in DNA: TGTGCCAGCAGCGTTGGGGCAGAGAACTATGGCTACACCTTC. It yields the protein CASSVGAENYGYTF.

This clone was recorded once. The V gene is TRBV27, the J gene TRBJ2-3; D unresolved. Germline V gene sequence: CDR1 MNHEY, CDR2 SMNVEV (reference sequence). V lost 4 bases, J lost 2 bases, and 10 bases lay in between. The CDR3 totals 14 residues. CDR3 nucleotide sequence: TGTGCCAGCAGTTACCGGGCCAACACAGATACGCAGTATTTT. As protein: CASSYRANTDTQYF.

The chain employs TRBV4-1 and TRBJ1-1; D possibly corresponds to TRBD1 (5 bases). Germline values: CDR1 MGHRA, CDR2 YSYEKL. Deletions cut 0 bases from V and 3 bases from J, with 17 bases between. The CDR3 contains 17 residues. CDR3 sequence (DNA): TGCGCCAGCAGCCAAGAGGGGGGAGGGATAGGGGACACTGAAGCTTTCTTT. It is translated as CASSQEGGGIGDTEAFF.

J is TRBJ2-1 and V is TRBV11-3; no clear D gene. In germline, CDR1 is SGHNT, CDR2 YENEEA. This CDR3 has 14 amino acids. V was clipped by 0 bases and J by 7 bases, with 10 bases between them. The DNA for the CDR3 is TGTGCCAGCAGCTTAGATCGGTCGCCAAATGAGCAGTTCTTC. As protein: CASSLDRSPNEQFF.

The chain couples TRBV7-9 to TRBJ1-3, with unresolved D. V was shortened by 5 bases and J by 0 bases, with 11 bases between the two germline ends. CDR1 and CDR2 from the germline V gene are SEHNR and FQNEAQ (reference sequence). This CDR3 spans 15 amino acids. The CDR3 region has the DNA TGTGCCAGCAGCGACCCTGACGTCTCTGGAAACACCATATATTTT. It is translated as CASSDPDVSGNTIYF.

The rearrangement uses TRBV6-5 and TRBJ2-7, with 10 bases lining up with TRBD1. The length of the CDR3 is 15 residues. In germline, CDR1 is MNHEY, CDR2 SVGAGI. The J segment lost 2 bases and the V segment lost 2 bases, leaving 3 bases of the junction unmatched. CDR3 coding DNA: TGTGCCAGCAGTTACGGACAGGGGGGAGCCTACGAGCAGTACTTC. Translation: CASSYGQGGAYEQYF.

This chain joins TRBV28 and TRBJ2-7, with 8 bases lining up with TRBD1. The germline V gene has CDR1 MDHEN and CDR2 SYDVKM. V trimming: 1 base; J trimming: 4 bases; junction bases outside the gene matches: 9. The CDR3 is 16 residues long. CDR3 nucleotide sequence: TGTGCCAGCAGTTTATACGGACAGGGAGAGGGTTACGAGCAGTACTTC. This encodes CASSLYGQGEGYEQYF.

V gene TRBV6-6 combines with J gene TRBJ2-7; 7 bases are shared with TRBD2. Germline V lookup: CDR1 MNHNY, CDR2 SVGAGI (reference sequence). The CDR3 totals 16 residues. J was trimmed by 0 bases and V by 2 bases; bases with no gene match: 7. The CDR3 DNA sequence: TGTGCCAGCAGTTACGACACTAGCGAGAGCTCCTACGAGCAGTACTTC. It encodes CASSYDTSESSYEQYF.